This T cell receptor (beta chain) was recorded in a study of blood T cell repertoires in COVID-19. Study at large: The United States, Italy and Spain were the sources of the acute and convalescent COVID-19 samples. From T cells, B-cell-depleted T cells, or PBMCs came the material, which was cDNA or gDNA.

Source study methods: From reference gene primer amplification, estimates of nucleated cell counts were derived. Produced via immunoSEQ multiplex PCR; TCRdb's table is partial and in-frame only. V, J and clone size are those of that table, while D and trimming were read from the DNA. The sample has approximately 310,000 clones; around nine tenths are singletons. Looked up from germline, CDR1 is MNHEY and CDR2 is SVGAGI. The CDR3 loop spans 14 amino acids. On this clone itself: Compared with germline, one end of the junction differs, possibly owing to a read error.

V is TRBV6-5 and J is TRBJ1-2, with TRBD1 matching 12 bases. Sequenced: peripheral blood. This TCR was recovered from a man over 45 with active or convalescent COVID-19. In DNA form, the CDR3 reads TGTGCCAGCAGGCCCGGGACAGGGGGCGCGGGCGGGGTCTTC. Translating gives CASRPGTGGAGGVF.